This note documents a single T cell receptor (beta chain) sequence. No cognate antigen has been identified for it. No clone much larger than this one lies a single base away; base qualities are absent. The data were obtained in a study of OX40 agonist ivuxolimab in advanced cancers. With respect to the entire study: Ivuxolimab, which targeted the costimulatory receptor OX40 (CD134), was an agonistic, fully human IgG2 monoclonal antibody. Intravenous ivuxolimab was administered to patients every 2 weeks at six dose levels: 0.01, 0.1, 0.3, 1.5, 3 and 10 mg/kg. Among the roughly 50 dose-escalation patients, around 20 had hepatocellular carcinoma, roughly 15 melanoma, 9 renal cell carcinoma and 9 head and neck cancer. In the dose-escalation cohort, 65% to 85% of patients were male, and the mean age was roughly 60 years with a range of roughly 20 to 80. Prior anti-PD-1, anti-PD-L1 or anti-CTLA-4 therapy was permitted, and 30% to 50% of dose-escalation patients had received checkpoint inhibitors. Partial responses were achieved by three dose-escalation patients, of whom one had hepatocellular carcinoma and two had cutaneous melanoma. The point of sequencing TCRbeta in the periphery was to test whether ivuxolimab changed TCR sequence diversity and drove clonal T-cell expansion. The monotherapy dose-escalation portion (N of about 57 patients) of the phase I ivuxolimab trial is reported in the paper. What the work shows at the level of the full study, not this receptor alone: Low levels of normalized T-cell clonal expansion were also seen in some patients who did not respond. On average, CD8+ T cells showed more expanded clones than CD4+ T cells after ivuxolimab. In the 0.1-3.0 mg/kg groups, partial responders were among the patients with the lowest normalized peripheral clonal expansion, particularly in CD8+ T cells. At doses of 0.1 to 3.0 mg/kg, clonal expansion of both CD4+ and CD8+ T cells in blood was seen between baseline and week 6. The antigen specificity of the peripheral T cells that underwent clonal expansion was not determined.

Patients with a history of autoimmune disease or receiving systemic immunosuppression were excluded from the trial. Peripheral blood for TCR sequencing was collected from all dose cohorts at baseline, on cycle 4 day 1, and on cycle 7 day 1. The samples were taken from a phase I, first-in-human, multicenter, open-label dose-escalation trial of ivuxolimab. Adults with locally advanced or metastatic melanoma, renal cell carcinoma, hepatocellular carcinoma or head and neck squamous cell carcinoma were enrolled in the trial. Before TCR sequencing, CD4+ T cells and CD8+ T cells from peripheral blood were sorted into separate populations. Genomic DNA was isolated from the sorted cells so that the TCRbeta CDR3 region could be sequenced. The immunoSEQ Assay was used for sequencing of TCRbeta CDR3 regions. Here the immuneACCESS table is served through TCRdb, limited to in-frame sequences with V and J called. Missing clones are a known gap in these copies; in checked studies unresolved V genes cover under half, and the rest lacks a known reason. The sample records 45,000 to 60,000 clones, more than 75% of which are singletons. Around 10% of the sample comes from the top ten.

Via the germline V gene, CDR1 is SGHVS and CDR2 FQNEAQ. V is reduced by 5 bases and J by 0 bases, leaving a spacing of 23 bases between them. Reading from cysteine to phenylalanine, the CDR3 counts 19 amino acids. Only the CDR3 DNA stays, 57 bases, in frame from base 1. The sequence was obtained from an adult with an advanced solid tumor such as melanoma, head and neck, liver or kidney cancer. The chain was built from TRBV7-8 and TRBJ1-3; too little of a D gene remains to name it. Sequencing was performed on CD4+ or CD8+ T cells sorted from blood, taken in a trial of the OX40 agonist ivuxolimab. The CDR3 here reads CASSLLEGNLVLSGNTIYF. The nucleotide sequence is TGTGCCAGCAGCCTCCTCGAAGGGAACCTAGTCCTCTCTGGAAACACCATATATTTT.